These 15 T cell receptor beta chains originate from one sample sequenced in a study of CD8 T cells in cerebrospinal fluid in Alzheimer's disease. TCRdb re-called the 10x single-cell sequencing reads and gives one entry per CDR3 protein, without DNA. The table for this sample gives 1,300 to 1,500 distinct CDR3 sequences. Material for sequencing was cerebrospinal fluid. These TCRs come from a human donor with Alzheimer's disease.

This clonotype counts as large (0.1 to 1%) by frequency. The chain combines TRBV9 with TRBJ2-3; TCRdb calls TRBD1, which cannot be checked without DNA. Germline V lookup: CDR1 SGDLS, CDR2 YYNGEE. This CDR3 region has 17 residues. The CDR3 loop reads CASSVAAGGFNTDTQYF.

In terms of frequency, this clonotype is medium-sized. V and J are TRBV2 and TRBJ2-7; TCRdb returns TRBD1, unconfirmable since there is no DNA. Germline loops: CDR1 SNHLY, CDR2 FYNNEI. This CDR3 has 15 residues. The CDR3 reads CASSRTGTPSYEQYF. The whole variable domain, remainder taken from reference TRBV2 and TRBJ2-7, is EPEVTQTPSHQVTQMGQEVILRCVPISNHLYFYWYRQILGQKVEFLVSFYNNEISEKSEIFDDQFSVERPDGSNFTLKIRSTKLEDSAMYFCASSRTGTPSYEQYFGPGTRLTVT.

This clonotype is labeled medium-sized based on frequency. The chain carries TRBV7-8 and TRBJ1-2. Germline V lookup: CDR1 SGHVS, CDR2 FQNEAQ. The CDR3 length is 15 residues. The CDR3 here is CASSPPEPTNYGYTF.

By frequency, this clonotype registers medium-sized. The rearrangement uses TRBV14 and TRBJ1-1; TCRdb reports TRBD1, a call that lacks DNA to check it against. The CDR3 contains 19 residues. In germline, CDR1 is SGHDN, CDR2 FVKESK. CDR3 sequence: CASRPGTGGRNWLNTEAFF.

This clonotype counts as medium-sized by frequency. V usage is TRBV27 and J usage is TRBJ2-3; TCRdb calls TRBD1, which cannot be checked without DNA. The CDR3 runs 12 residues. Germline V gene data show CDR1 as MNHEY and CDR2 as SMNVEV (reference sequence). CDR3 loop: CASSPGTDTQYF.

This clonotype shows up as medium-sized by frequency. The CDR3 here is CASSSGTMGTDTQYF. The chain uses TRBV5-1 and TRBJ2-3; TCRdb's D call, TRBD2, is unchecked because there is no DNA. The CDR3 contains 15 residues. In germline, CDR1 is SGHRS, CDR2 YFSETQ. Full variable domain (missing parts from reference TRBV5-1 and TRBJ2-3): KAGVTQTPRYLIKTRGQQVTLSCSPISGHRSVSWYQQTPGQGLQFLFEYFSETQRNKGNFPGRFSGRQFSNSRSEMNVSTLELGDSALYLCASSSGTMGTDTQYFGPGTRLTVL.

According to its frequency, this clonotype is large. V usage is TRBV2 and J usage is TRBJ2-7. CDR3 length: 12 amino acids. CDR1 SNHLY and CDR2 FYNNEI come from the germline V gene. The CDR3 sequence is CASSGDFYEQYF.

This chain connects TRBV19 to TRBJ2-7; checking the TCRdb D call of TRBD2 is not possible without DNA. Germline V gene lookup returns CDR1 LNHDA and CDR2 SQIVND (reference sequence). CDR3 length: 14 amino acids. The CDR3 is CASSIVEGSYEQYF.

This clonotype shows up as large by frequency. V usage is TRBV7-8 and J usage is TRBJ2-1. Germline values: CDR1 SGHVS, CDR2 FQNEAQ. This CDR3 has 14 amino acids. CDR3 sequence: CASSPRASGNEQFF.

In terms of frequency, this clonotype is medium-sized. The chain links TRBV2 to TRBJ1-2; no DNA is available, so the TRBD1 call from TCRdb remains unchecked. The CDR3 is 13 residues long. Germline V lookup: CDR1 SNHLY, CDR2 FYNNEI. The CDR3 loop reads CASSRTGGNGYTF.

This clonotype is labeled medium-sized (0.01 to 0.1%) based on frequency. The V call is TRBV24-1, the J call TRBJ2-3; the TCRdb D gene call, TRBD1, has no DNA to confirm it. In germline, CDR1 is KGHDR, CDR2 SFDVKD. This CDR3 contains 15 residues. The CDR3 sequence: CATSWGVSSTDTQYF.

According to its frequency, this clonotype is medium-sized. V and J are TRBV5-1 and TRBJ2-3. This CDR3 is built from 14 residues. CDR1 and CDR2 (germline): SGHRS, YFSETQ. The CDR3 region is CASSLAGSTDTQYF.

In terms of frequency, this clonotype is large. The rearrangement uses TRBV7-3 and TRBJ2-7; there is no DNA to check the TCRdb D call of TRBD1. Germline V lookup: CDR1 SGHTA, CDR2 FQGTGA. The CDR3 contains 15 residues. CDR3 in amino acids: CASSLQGIGTYEQYF.

Frequency places this clonotype as medium-sized. The chain combines TRBV19 with TRBJ1-5. The CDR3 runs to 15 residues. Germline CDR1 reads LNHDA; CDR2 reads SQIVND (reference sequence). The CDR3 is CASSPGRGGNQPQHF.

In terms of frequency, this clonotype is medium-sized. The rearrangement links TRBV3-1 to TRBJ2-5; TCRdb indicates TRBD1, and absent DNA this call remains unverified. The CDR3 is made up of 14 amino acids. Looked up from germline, CDR1 is LGHDT and CDR2 is YNNKEL (reference sequence). The CDR3 loop reads CASSPPGAGETQYF.